The 17 T cell receptor beta chains below come from one sample, sequenced in a study of T cell responses to AZD1222 COVID-19 vaccine. Method: immunoSEQ multiplex PCR; TCRdb's copy keeps in-frame clones and lacks some. The sample includes 100,000 to 150,000 clones, 75% to 90% of them seen just once. The specimen comprised peripheral blood, sampled on day 0 of AZD1222 vaccination. These receptors originate from an adult in good health.

The chain employs TRBV5-5 and TRBJ1-2, with 10 bases identical to TRBD1. CDR3 size: 15 residues. The J segment lost 3 bases and the V segment lost 0 bases, leaving 2 bases of the junction unmatched. CDR1 and CDR2 (germline): SGHKS, YYEKEE (reference sequence). For the CDR3, the DNA is TGTGCCAGCAGCTTGGGGGGACAGGGGCACTATGGCTACACCTTC. Amino acids: CASSLGGQGHYGYTF. The full variable domain, with the rest looked up from reference TRBV5-5 and TRBJ1-2, is DAGVTQSPTHLIKTRGQQVTLRCSPISGHKSVSWYQQVLGQGPQFIFQYYEKEERGRGNFPDRFSARQFPNYSSELNVNALLLGDSALYLCASSLGGQGHYGYTFGSGTRLTVV.

The gene calls are TRBV2 and TRBJ2-1, with D possibly matching TRBD1 (5 bases). Germline CDR1 is SNHLY and CDR2 is FYNNEI. The CDR3 covers 14 residues. V lost 8 bases and J 3 bases, leaving 14 bases between the germline ends. For the CDR3, the DNA is TGTGCCAGCCTCGAGAGACAGCTCTACAATGAGCAGTTCTTC. Protein sequence: CASLERQLYNEQFF.

V is TRBV27 and J is TRBJ2-3; D unresolved. The CDR3 runs 12 residues. V lost 8 bases, J lost 4 bases, and 10 bases lay in between. Germline V CDR1 and CDR2: MNHEY, SMNVEV (reference sequence). CDR3 sequence (DNA): TGTGCCAGCGGCCCCTGGGCAGATACGCAGTATTTT. Protein sequence: CASGPWADTQYF.

J is TRBJ2-5 and V is TRBV5-1; maybe TRBD1 (6 bases). CDR1 SGHRS and CDR2 YFSETQ come from the germline V gene. Between the trimmed V and J ends, which lost 4 bases and 1 base, there was a span of 11 bases. The CDR3 sequence is 14 residues long. As DNA, the CDR3 is TGCGCCAGCAGCCCCGGACAGATCCAAGAGACCCAGTACTTC. This gives the protein CASSPGQIQETQYF. Full variable domain (missing parts from reference TRBV5-1 and TRBJ2-5): KAGVTQTPRYLIKTRGQQVTLSCSPISGHRSVSWYQQTPGQGLQFLFEYFSETQRNKGNFPGRFSGRQFSNSRSEMNVSTLELGDSALYLCASSPGQIQETQYFGPGTRLLVL.

The chain recombines TRBV19 with TRBJ1-1; D possibly corresponds to TRBD1 (5 bases). The CDR3 runs 16 residues. Trimming shortened V by 5 bases and J by 2 bases, and 18 bases separated the two germline ends. Germline assignment: CDR1 LNHDA and CDR2 SQIVND (reference sequence). Here the CDR3 DNA reads TGTGCCAGTAGTGTACTCAACCGGGACGCTAACACTGAAGCTTTCTTT. Its protein product is CASSVLNRDANTEAFF.

J is TRBJ2-6 and V is TRBV2; 7 bases are shared with TRBD1. There are 16 residues in the CDR3. J lost 4 bases, V lost 6 bases, and 9 bases had no gene match. Looked up from germline, CDR1 is SNHLY and CDR2 is FYNNEI. The CDR3 sequence is CASRLRQGAGANVLTF. The CDR3 bases are TGTGCCAGCAGACTAAGACAGGGCGCCGGGGCCAACGTCCTGACTTTC. Together with reference TRBV2 and TRBJ2-6, the CDR3 gives the full variable domain: EPEVTQTPSHQVTQMGQEVILRCVPISNHLYFYWYRQILGQKVEFLVSFYNNEISEKSEIFDDQFSVERPDGSNFTLKIRSTKLEDSAMYFCASRLRQGAGANVLTFGAGSRLTVL.

J is TRBJ1-2 and V is TRBV5-1; TRBD1 is a possible D gene (5 bases). Germline V gene data show CDR1 as SGHRS and CDR2 as YFSETQ. CDR3 length equals 16 residues. Trimming took 0 bases from V and 7 from J, leaving 19 bases between them. Here the CDR3 DNA reads TGCGCCAGCAGCTTGGGGCTTGACAGCCCCTCACTTGGCTACACCTTC. Translated: CASSLGLDSPSLGYTF.

The V call is TRBV18, the J call TRBJ1-5; D possibly corresponds to TRBD1 (5 bases). V lost 2 bases, J lost 7 bases, and 18 bases lay in between. CDR1 and CDR2 (germline): KGHSH, LQKENI. The CDR3 runs to 16 residues. Written as DNA, the CDR3 is TGTGCCAGCTCACCAAGCCCTGGGGGGAGTGGACAGCCCCAGCATTTT. Its protein is CASSPSPGGSGQPQHF.

The chain is built from TRBV12-3 or TRBV12-4 and TRBJ2-3; unclear D gene. The CDR3 totals 11 residues. The CDR3 coding sequence is TGTGCGAGCCGGGCGGCAGATACGCAGTATTTT. It specifies CASRAADTQYF.

This clone showed up just a few times. The chain combines TRBV19 with TRBJ2-2; D gene unclear. The V gene's germline CDR1 is LNHDA and CDR2 SQIVND (reference sequence). V gave up 3 bases and J gave up 3 bases, with 11 bases separating them. The CDR3 is 15 residues long. The CDR3 nucleotides are TGTGCCAGTAGTATCCTAGAGGCACACACCGGGGAGCTGTTTTTT. Protein: CASSILEAHTGELFF.

The chain carries TRBV3-1 (or the pseudogene TRBV3-2) and TRBJ2-1, with TRBD2 as a possible D gene (5 bases). CDR3 length equals 16 residues. Trimming stripped 0 bases from V and 0 bases from J, with 9 bases between. The germline CDR1 and CDR2 sequences are LGHDT and YNNKEL (reference sequence). The CDR3 protein is CASSQDPGVSYNEQFF. CDR3 nucleotide sequence: TGTGCCAGCAGCCAAGACCCCGGGGTCTCCTACAATGAGCAGTTCTTC.

The chain has TRBV12-3 or TRBV12-4 and TRBJ1-2; D perhaps matches TRBD1 (5 bases). This CDR3 contains 13 residues. Trimming took off 10 bases at V and 8 bases at J, with 20 bases between the two ends. CDR3 nucleotide sequence: TGTGCCATTCACACAACAGGTTTGAAGGGCTACACCTTC. Its translation: CAIHTTGLKGYTF.

A word on this clone: Distinct nucleotide sequences in the sample also encode this CDR3. J is TRBJ2-5 and V is TRBV5-1; tentative D call: TRBD1 (6 bases). The length of the CDR3 is 14 residues. Germline V CDR1 and CDR2: SGHRS, YFSETQ. V shed 2 bases and J shed 5 bases, with 13 bases lying between them. In DNA, the CDR3 is TGCGCCAGCAGCTTTACAGGGCTTGGGGAGACCCAGTACTTC. Translation gives CASSFTGLGETQYF.

The chain couples TRBV5-1 to TRBJ2-4; weak D call: TRBD2 (5 bases). This CDR3 region has 16 residues. The ends were cut back, 0 bases at V and 0 bases at J, with 10 bases in the middle. Per the germline V gene, CDR1 is SGHRS and CDR2 is YFSETQ. The CDR3 region has the DNA TGCGCCAGCAGCTTGGGAGGGTCACCAGCCAAAAACATTCAGTACTTC. This codes for CASSLGGSPAKNIQYF. Drawing the rest from reference TRBV5-1 and TRBJ2-4, the complete variable domain is KAGVTQTPRYLIKTRGQQVTLSCSPISGHRSVSWYQQTPGQGLQFLFEYFSETQRNKGNFPGRFSGRQFSNSRSEMNVSTLELGDSALYLCASSLGGSPAKNIQYFGAGTRLSVL.

The gene calls are TRBV29-1 and TRBJ2-7; D uncertain. V dropped 1 base and J dropped 5 bases, with 12 bases sitting between them. The germline gives CDR1 SQVTM, CDR2 ANQGSEA. The CDR3 length is 13 residues. The CDR3 loop reads CSVEGVRRDEQYF. The CDR3 coding sequence is TGCAGCGTTGAAGGAGTCAGGAGAGACGAGCAGTACTTC.

The chain uses TRBV11-3 and TRBJ2-1; 9 nucleotides agree with TRBD2. V shed 7 bases, J shed 4 bases, and the junction held 5 bases outside the gene matches. The CDR3 consists of 14 residues. Germline-derived CDR1 and CDR2 are SGHNT and YENEEA. CDR3 sequence (DNA): TGTGCCAGCAAGGTAGCGGGGGCGTACAATGAGCAGTTCTTC. Translation: CASKVAGAYNEQFF.

The rearrangement joins TRBV12-3 or TRBV12-4 to TRBJ1-1; unclear D gene. Trimming stripped 5 bases from V and 2 bases from J, with 9 bases between. The length of the CDR3 is 13 residues. The CDR3 region is CASSREGNTEAFF. CDR3 sequence (DNA): TGTGCCAGCAGTAGGGAAGGTAACACTGAAGCTTTCTTT.